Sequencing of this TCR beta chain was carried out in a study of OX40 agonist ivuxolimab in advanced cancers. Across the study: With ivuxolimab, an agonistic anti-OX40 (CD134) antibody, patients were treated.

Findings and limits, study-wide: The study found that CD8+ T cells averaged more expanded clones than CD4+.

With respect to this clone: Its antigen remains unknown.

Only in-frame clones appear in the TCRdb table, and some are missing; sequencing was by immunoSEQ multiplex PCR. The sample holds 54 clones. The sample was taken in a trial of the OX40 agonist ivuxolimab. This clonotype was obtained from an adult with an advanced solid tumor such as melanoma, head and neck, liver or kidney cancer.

CDR3 sequence reads: CASSYSTDRGGQPQHF. The CDR3 DNA reads TGTGCCAGCAGTTACTCGACGGACAGGGGAGGTCAGCCCCAGCATTTT. V and J are TRBV6-8 and TRBJ1-5, with TRBD1 identical over 9 bases. The ends lost 0 bases at V and 6 bases at J; junction bases unmatched: 6. Germline loops: CDR1 MNHGY, CDR2 SAAAGT. The CDR3 covers 16 residues.